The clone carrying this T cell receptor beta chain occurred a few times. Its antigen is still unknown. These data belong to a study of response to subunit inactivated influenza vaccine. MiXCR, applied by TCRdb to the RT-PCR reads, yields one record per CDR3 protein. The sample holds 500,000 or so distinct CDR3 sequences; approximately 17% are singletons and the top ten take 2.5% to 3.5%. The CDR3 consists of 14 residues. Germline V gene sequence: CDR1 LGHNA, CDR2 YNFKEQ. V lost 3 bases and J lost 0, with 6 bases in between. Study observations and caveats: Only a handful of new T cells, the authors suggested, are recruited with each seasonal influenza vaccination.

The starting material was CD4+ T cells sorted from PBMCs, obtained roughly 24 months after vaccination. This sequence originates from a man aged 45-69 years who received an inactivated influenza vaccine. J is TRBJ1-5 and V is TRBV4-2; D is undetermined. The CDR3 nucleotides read TGTGCCAGCAGCCAGAAGAATAGCAATCAGCCCCAGCATTTT. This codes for CASSQKNSNQPQHF.